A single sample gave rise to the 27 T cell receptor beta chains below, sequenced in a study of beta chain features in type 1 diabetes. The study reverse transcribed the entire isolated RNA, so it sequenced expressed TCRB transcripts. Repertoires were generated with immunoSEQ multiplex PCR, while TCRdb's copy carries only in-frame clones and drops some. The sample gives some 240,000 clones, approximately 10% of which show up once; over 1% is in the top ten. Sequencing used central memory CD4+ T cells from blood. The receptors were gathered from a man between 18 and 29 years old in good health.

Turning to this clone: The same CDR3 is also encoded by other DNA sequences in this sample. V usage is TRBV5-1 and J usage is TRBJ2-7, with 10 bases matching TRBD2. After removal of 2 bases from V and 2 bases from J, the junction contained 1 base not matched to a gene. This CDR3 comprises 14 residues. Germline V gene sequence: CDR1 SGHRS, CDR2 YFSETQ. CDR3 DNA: TGCGCCAGCAGCTTCGGGACTAGCGCCTACGAGCAGTACTTC. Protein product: CASSFGTSAYEQYF.

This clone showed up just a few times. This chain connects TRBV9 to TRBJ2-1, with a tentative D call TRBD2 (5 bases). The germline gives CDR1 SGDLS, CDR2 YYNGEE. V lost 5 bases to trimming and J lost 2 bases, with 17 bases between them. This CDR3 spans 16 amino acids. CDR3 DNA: TGTGCCAGCAGTACTAAGGGAGCGCTGACCTACAATGAGCAGTTCTTC. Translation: CASSTKGALTYNEQFF.

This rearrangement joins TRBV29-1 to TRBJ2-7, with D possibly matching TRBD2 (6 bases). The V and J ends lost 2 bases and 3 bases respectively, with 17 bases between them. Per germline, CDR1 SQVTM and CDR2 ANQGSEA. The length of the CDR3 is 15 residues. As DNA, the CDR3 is TGCAGCGTTGAAAGGGACCTTCGGGGGTACTACGAGCAGTACTTC. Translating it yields CSVERDLRGYYEQYF.

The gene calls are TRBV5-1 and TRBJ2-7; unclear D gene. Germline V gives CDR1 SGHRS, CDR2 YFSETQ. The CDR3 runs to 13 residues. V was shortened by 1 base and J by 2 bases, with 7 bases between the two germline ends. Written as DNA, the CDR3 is TGCGCCAGCAGCTTGAACGGGCCCTACGAGCAGTACTTC. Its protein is CASSLNGPYEQYF.

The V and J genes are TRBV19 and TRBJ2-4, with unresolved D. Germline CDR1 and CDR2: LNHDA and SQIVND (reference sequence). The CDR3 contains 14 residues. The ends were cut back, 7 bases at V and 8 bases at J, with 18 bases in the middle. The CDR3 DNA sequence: TGTGCCAGTAAGATGGCGTCCCCTCAGGACATTCAGTACTTC. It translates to CASKMASPQDIQYF.

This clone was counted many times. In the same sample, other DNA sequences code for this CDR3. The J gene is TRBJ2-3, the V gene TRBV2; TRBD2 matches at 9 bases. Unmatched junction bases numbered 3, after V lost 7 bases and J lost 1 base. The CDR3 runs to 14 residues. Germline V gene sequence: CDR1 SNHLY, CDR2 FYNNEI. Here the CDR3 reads CASKGGRGTDTQYF. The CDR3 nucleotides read TGTGCCAGCAAGGGCGGGAGGGGCACAGATACGCAGTATTTT.

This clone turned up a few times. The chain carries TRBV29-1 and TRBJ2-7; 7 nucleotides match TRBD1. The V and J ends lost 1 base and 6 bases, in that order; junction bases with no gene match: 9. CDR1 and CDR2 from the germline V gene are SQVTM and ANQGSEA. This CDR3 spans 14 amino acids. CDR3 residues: CSVEGRQGKGEQYF. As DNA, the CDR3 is TGCAGCGTTGAAGGAAGACAGGGTAAGGGCGAGCAGTACTTC.

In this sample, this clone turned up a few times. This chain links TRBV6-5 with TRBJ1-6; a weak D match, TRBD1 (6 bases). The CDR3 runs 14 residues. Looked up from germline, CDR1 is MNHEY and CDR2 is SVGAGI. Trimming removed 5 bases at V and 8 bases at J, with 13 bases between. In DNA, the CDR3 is TGTGCCAGCAGTGACAGGTGGAGAGATTCACCCCTCCACTTT. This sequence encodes CASSDRWRDSPLHF.

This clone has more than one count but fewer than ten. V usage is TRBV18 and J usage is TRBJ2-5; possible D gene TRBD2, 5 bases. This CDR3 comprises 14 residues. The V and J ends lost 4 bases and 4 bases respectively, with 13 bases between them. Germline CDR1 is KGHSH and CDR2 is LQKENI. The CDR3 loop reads CASSQPGTPETQYF. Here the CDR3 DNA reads TGTGCCAGCTCACAACCGGGAACACCAGAGACCCAGTACTTC.

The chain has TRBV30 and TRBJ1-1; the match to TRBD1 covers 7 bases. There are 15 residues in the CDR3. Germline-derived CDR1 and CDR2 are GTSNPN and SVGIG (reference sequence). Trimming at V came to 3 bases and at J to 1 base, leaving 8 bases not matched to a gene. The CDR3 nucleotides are TGTGCCTGGAGAATCCCCGGGACAGAGAACACTGAAGCTTTCTTT. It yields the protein CAWRIPGTENTEAFF.

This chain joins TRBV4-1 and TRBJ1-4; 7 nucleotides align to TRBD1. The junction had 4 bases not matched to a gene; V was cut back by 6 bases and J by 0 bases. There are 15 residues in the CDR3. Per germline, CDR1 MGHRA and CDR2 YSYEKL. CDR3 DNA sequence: TGCGCCAGCAGGGGACAGATCGCAACTAATGAAAAACTGTTTTTT. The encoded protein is CASRGQIATNEKLFF.

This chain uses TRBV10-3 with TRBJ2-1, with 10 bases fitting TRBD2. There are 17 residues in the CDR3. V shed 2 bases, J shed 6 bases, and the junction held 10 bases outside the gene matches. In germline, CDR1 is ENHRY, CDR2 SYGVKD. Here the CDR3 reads CAISEGVEASGSNEQFF. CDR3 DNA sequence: TGTGCCATCAGTGAGGGAGTGGAGGCTAGCGGGAGCAATGAGCAGTTCTTC.

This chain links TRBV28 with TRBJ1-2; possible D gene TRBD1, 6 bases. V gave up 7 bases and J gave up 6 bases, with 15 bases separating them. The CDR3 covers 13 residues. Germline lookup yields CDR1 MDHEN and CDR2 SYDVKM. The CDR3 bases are TGTGCCAGCAAGTCAGGGGCGACGGATGGCTACACCTTC. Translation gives CASKSGATDGYTF.

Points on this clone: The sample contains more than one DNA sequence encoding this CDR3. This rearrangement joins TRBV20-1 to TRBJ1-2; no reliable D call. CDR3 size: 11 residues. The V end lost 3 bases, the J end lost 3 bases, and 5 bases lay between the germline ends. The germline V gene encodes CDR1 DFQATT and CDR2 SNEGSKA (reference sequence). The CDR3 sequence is CSARRDYGYTF. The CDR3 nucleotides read TGCAGTGCTAGGCGCGACTATGGCTACACCTTC.

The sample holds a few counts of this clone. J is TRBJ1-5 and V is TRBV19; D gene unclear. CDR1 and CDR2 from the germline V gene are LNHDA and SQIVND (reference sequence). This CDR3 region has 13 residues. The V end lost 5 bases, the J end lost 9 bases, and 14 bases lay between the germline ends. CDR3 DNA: TGTGCCAGTAGTCCCGGCACCTATGGGCCCCAGCATTTT. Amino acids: CASSPGTYGPQHF.

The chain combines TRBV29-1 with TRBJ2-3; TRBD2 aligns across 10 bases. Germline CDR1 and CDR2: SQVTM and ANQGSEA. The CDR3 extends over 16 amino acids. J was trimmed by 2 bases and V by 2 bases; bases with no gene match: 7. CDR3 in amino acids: CSVERIAGGSTDTQYF. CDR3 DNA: TGCAGCGTTGAAAGGATAGCGGGAGGCTCCACAGATACGCAGTATTTT.

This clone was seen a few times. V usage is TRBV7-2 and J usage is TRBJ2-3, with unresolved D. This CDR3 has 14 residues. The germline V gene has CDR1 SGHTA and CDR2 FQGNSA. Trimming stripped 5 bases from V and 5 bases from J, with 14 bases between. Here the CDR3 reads CASSPARSKDTQYF. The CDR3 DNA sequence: TGTGCCAGCAGCCCGGCTAGGTCCAAAGATACGCAGTATTTT.

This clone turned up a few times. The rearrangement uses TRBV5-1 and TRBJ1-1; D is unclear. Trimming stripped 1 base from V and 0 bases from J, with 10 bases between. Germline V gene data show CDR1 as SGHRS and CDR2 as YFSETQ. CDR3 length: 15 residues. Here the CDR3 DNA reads TGCGCCAGCAGCTTGAGTCTGGGGTTGAACACTGAAGCTTTCTTT. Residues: CASSLSLGLNTEAFF.

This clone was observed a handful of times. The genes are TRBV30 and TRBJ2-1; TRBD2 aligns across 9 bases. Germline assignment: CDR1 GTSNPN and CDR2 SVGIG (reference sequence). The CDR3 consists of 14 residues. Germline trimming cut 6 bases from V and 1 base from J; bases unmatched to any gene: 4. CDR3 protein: CACTSGFSYNEQFF. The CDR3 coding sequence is TGTGCCTGCACTAGCGGGTTTTCCTACAATGAGCAGTTCTTC.

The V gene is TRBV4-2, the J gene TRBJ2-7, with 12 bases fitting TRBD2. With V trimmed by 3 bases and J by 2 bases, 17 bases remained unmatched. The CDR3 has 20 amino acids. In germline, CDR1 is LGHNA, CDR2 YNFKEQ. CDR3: CASSQRVGTVGLAGTYEQYF. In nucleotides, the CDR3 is TGTGCCAGCAGCCAGAGAGTCGGGACAGTAGGACTAGCGGGGACCTACGAGCAGTACTTC.

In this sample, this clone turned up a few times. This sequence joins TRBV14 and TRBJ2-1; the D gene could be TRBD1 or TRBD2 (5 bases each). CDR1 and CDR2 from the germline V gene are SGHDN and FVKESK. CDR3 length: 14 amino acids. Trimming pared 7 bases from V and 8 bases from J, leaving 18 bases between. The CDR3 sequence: CASNTGHARHEQFF. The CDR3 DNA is TGTGCCAGCAATACGGGGCACGCACGCCATGAGCAGTTCTTC. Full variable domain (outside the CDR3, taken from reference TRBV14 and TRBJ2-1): EAGVTQFPSHSVIEKGQTVTLRCDPISGHDNLYWYRRVMGKEIKFLLHFVKESKQDESGMPNNRFLAERTGGTYSTLKVQPAELEDSGVYFCASNTGHARHEQFFGPGTRLTVL.

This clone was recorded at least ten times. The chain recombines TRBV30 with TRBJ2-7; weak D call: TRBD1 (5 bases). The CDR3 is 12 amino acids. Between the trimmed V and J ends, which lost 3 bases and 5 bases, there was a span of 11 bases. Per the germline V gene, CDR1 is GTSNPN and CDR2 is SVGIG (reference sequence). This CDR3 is CAWSPRVDEQYF. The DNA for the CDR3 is TGTGCCTGGAGCCCCAGGGTGGACGAGCAGTACTTC.

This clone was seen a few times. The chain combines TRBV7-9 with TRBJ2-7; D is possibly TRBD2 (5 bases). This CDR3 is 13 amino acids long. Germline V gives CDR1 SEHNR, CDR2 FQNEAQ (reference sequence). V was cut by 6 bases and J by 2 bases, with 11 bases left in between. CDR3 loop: CASRRGSTYEQYF. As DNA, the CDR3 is TGTGCCAGCAGGCGTGGGAGTACCTACGAGCAGTACTTC.

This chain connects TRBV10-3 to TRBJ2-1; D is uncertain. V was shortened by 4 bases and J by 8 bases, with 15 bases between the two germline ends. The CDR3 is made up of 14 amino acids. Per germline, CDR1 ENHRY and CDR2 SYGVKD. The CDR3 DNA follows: TGTGCCATCAGTGCGAAGGGTGGGTACGATGAGCAGTTCTTC. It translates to CAISAKGGYDEQFF.

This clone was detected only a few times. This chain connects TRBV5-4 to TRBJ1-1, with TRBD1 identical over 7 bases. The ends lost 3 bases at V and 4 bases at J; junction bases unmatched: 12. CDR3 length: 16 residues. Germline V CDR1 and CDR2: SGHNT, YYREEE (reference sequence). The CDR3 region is CASSSPNRGWGTEAFF. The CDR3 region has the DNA TGTGCCAGCAGCTCACCTAACAGGGGCTGGGGCACTGAAGCTTTCTTT.

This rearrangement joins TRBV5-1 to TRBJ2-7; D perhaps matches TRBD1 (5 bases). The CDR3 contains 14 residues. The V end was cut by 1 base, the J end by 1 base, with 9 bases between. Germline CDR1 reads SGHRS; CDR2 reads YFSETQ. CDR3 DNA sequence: TGCGCCAGCAGCTTGATGACAGATTCCTACGAGCAGTACTTC. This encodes CASSLMTDSYEQYF.

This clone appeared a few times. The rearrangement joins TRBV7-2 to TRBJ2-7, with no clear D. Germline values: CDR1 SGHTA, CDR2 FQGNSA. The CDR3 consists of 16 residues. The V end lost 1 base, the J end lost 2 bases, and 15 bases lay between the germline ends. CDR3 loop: CASSLGAPISPYEQYF. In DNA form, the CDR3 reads TGTGCCAGCAGCTTAGGGGCCCCTATATCTCCCTACGAGCAGTACTTC.